This TCR beta chain was sequenced in a study of blood T cell repertoires in COVID-19. Across the study: Some COVID-19 samples were acute and others convalescent; all came from the United States, Italy and Spain. T cells, B-cell-depleted T cells, or PBMCs provided the cDNA or gDNA that served as material.

Source study methods: Reference gene primer amplification yielded estimated nucleated cell counts. Sequencing was performed with immunoSEQ multiplex PCR; in TCRdb, only in-frame clones are kept and a portion is missing. V and J calls and clone size are given by that table; D and trimming were obtained from the DNA. This table has a few hundred thousand clones, around 86% appearing once. The CDR3 is 13 amino acids. Trimming cost V 1 base and J 10 bases, with 13 bases left between them. Germline V gene lookup returns CDR1 SGHAT and CDR2 FQNNGV. Sequencing was performed on peripheral blood. This sequence originates from a man aged 45-65 years with acute or convalescent COVID-19. The chain is built from TRBV11-2 and TRBJ1-1; D is possibly TRBD1 (5 bases). The CDR3 loop reads CASSLGGPTRAFF. The CDR3 nucleotides read TGTGCCAGCAGCTTAGGGGGCCCCACACGAGCTTTCTTT.